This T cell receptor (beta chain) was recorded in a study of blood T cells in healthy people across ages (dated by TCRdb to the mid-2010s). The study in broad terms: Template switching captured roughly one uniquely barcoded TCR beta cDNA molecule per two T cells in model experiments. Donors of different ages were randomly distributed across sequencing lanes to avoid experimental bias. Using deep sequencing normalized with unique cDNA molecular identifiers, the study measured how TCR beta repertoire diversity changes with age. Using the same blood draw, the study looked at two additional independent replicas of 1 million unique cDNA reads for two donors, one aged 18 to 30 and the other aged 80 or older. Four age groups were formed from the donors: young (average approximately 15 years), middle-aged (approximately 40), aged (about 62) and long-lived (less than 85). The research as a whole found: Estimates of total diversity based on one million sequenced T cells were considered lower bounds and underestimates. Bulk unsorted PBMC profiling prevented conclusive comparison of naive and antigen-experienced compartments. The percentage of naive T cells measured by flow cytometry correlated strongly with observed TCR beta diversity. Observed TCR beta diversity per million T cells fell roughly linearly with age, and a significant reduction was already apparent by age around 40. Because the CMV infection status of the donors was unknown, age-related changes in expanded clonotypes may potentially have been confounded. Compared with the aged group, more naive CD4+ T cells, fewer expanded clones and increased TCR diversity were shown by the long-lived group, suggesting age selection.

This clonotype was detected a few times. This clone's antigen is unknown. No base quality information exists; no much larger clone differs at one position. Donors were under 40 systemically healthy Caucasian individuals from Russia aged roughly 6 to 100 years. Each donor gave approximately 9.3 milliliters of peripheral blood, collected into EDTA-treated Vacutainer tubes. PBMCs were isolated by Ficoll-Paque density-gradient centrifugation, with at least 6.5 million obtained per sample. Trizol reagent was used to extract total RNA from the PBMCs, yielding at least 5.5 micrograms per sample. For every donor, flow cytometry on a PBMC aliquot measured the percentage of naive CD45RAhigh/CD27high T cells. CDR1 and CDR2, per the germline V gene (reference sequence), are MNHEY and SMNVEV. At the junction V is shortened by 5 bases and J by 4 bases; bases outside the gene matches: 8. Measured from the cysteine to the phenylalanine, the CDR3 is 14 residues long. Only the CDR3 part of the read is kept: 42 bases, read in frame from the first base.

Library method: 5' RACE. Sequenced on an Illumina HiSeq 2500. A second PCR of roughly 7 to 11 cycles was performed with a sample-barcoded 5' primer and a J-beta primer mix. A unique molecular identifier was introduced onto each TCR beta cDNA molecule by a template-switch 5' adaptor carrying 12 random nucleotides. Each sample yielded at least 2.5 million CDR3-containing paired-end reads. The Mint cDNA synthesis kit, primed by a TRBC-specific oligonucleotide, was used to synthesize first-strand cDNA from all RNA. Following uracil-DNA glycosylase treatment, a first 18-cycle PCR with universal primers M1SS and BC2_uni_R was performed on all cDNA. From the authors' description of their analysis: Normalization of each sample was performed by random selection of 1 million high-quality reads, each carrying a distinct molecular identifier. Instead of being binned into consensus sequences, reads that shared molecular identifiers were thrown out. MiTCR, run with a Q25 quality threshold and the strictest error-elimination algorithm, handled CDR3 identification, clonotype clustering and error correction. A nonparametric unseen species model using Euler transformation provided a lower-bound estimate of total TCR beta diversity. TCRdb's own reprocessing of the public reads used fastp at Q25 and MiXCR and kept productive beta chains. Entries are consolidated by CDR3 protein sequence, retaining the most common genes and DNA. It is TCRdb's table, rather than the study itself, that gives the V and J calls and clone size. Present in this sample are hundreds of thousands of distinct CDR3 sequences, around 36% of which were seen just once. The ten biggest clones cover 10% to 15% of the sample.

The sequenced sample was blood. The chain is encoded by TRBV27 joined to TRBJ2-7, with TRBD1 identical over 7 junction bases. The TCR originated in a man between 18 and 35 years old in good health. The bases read TGTGCCAGCAGTCGCGACAGGGACAAATACGAGCAGTACTTC. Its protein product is CASSRDRDKYEQYF.